The subject of this entry is one T cell receptor (beta chain). A sample-barcoded 5' primer and a J-beta primer mix were used in a second PCR of roughly 7 to 11 cycles. TCRdb ran MiXCR on the 5' RACE reads and lists one entry per CDR3 protein. The data contain fewer than 1.5 million distinct CDR3 sequences, 40% to 50% of them singletons. This specimen belongs to a study of blood T cells in healthy people across ages. CDR3 length equals 17 residues. The rearrangement links TRBV21-1 to TRBJ2-5; the tabulated D call, TRBD1, remains unverified against the DNA. TRBV21-1 counts as a pseudogene. This TCR derives from a woman under 30 in good health. What was sequenced was blood. The CDR3 DNA sequence: TGTGCCAGCAGCAAAAAGGGCCGGGACAGGGGACTCAATGAGCAGTACTTC. It codes for CASSKKGRDRGLNEQYF.